These 25 T cell receptor beta chains share one sample of origin, sequenced in a study of OX40 agonist ivuxolimab in advanced cancers. Libraries were prepared through the immunoSEQ multiplex PCR assay. Sourced from immuneACCESS, this table was stored by TCRdb with only in-frame sequences that have V and J called. A share of the clones is absent; for the studies checked, an unresolved V gene accounts for under half, and the remainder has no known explanation. Recorded for this sample are roughly 50,000 clones; less than 95% of them occurred a single time. Together, the top ten hold about 9% of the sample. The material was CD4+ or CD8+ T cells sorted from blood, obtained in a trial of the OX40 agonist ivuxolimab. The receptors originated from an adult with an advanced solid tumor such as melanoma, head and neck, liver or kidney cancer.

The CDR3 DNA is TGTGCCAGCAGGGATTCTTTGGGAGAGCAGTACTTC. It encodes CASRDSLGEQYF. This chain uses TRBV6-5 with TRBJ2-7; D is unclear. Trimming cost V 6 bases and J 7 bases, with 13 bases left between them. CDR3 length: 12 amino acids. Germline CDR1 is MNHEY and CDR2 is SVGAGI.

The rearrangement uses TRBV11-3 and TRBJ2-1; 8 nucleotides match TRBD2. The germline V gene encodes CDR1 SGHNT and CDR2 YENEEA. The CDR3 is 15 residues long. Trimming cost V 5 bases and J 7 bases; bases outside gene matches: 10. The CDR3 here is CASSLSGDPGNEQFF. CDR3 nucleotides: TGTGCCAGCAGCCTTAGCGGGGATCCGGGGAATGAGCAGTTCTTC.

The rearrangement uses TRBV27 and TRBJ2-7; 8 bases map to TRBD1. CDR1 MNHEY and CDR2 SMNVEV come from the germline V gene (reference sequence). The CDR3 length is 16 residues. Losses at the gene ends were 0 bases for V and 0 bases for J; bases not matched to a gene: 4. The CDR3 nucleotides read TGTGCCAGCAGTTTATCGGGACAGGATATCTCCTACGAGCAGTACTTC. Encoded protein: CASSLSGQDISYEQYF.

This sequence joins TRBV27 and TRBJ1-1; D ambiguous. CDR1 and CDR2 (germline): MNHEY, SMNVEV (reference sequence). The CDR3 is made up of 15 amino acids. V lost 3 bases and J lost 0, with 11 bases in between. CDR3: CASSFRPLLNTEAFF. In DNA, the CDR3 is TGTGCCAGCAGTTTTCGGCCGTTACTGAACACTGAAGCTTTCTTT.

V is TRBV2 and J is TRBJ2-7; 8 bases map to TRBD1. With V trimmed by 5 bases and J by 0 bases, 9 bases remained unmatched. This CDR3 has 16 residues. Germline V CDR1 and CDR2: SNHLY, FYNNEI. The DNA for the CDR3 is TGTGCCAGCAGTATAGAAGGACAGGGCCACTCCTACGAGCAGTACTTC. It encodes CASSIEGQGHSYEQYF.

This sequence joins TRBV7-9 and TRBJ2-7; perhaps TRBD1 as D (5 bases). Trimming removed 3 bases at V and 3 bases at J, with 9 bases between. CDR1 SEHNR and CDR2 FQNEAQ come from the germline V gene (reference sequence). The CDR3 is 13 residues long. The CDR3 coding sequence is TGTGCCAGCAGCTTTCCAGGGTACTACGAGCAGTACTTC. Translating it yields CASSFPGYYEQYF.

The V gene is TRBV7-9, the J gene TRBJ1-1; no reliable D call. There are 13 residues in the CDR3. Germline V gene data show CDR1 as SEHNR and CDR2 as FQNEAQ (reference sequence). V dropped 4 bases and J dropped 1 base, with 7 bases sitting between them. The CDR3 spells CASSWRANTEAFF. The CDR3 coding sequence is TGTGCCAGCAGCTGGAGGGCGAACACTGAAGCTTTCTTT.

CDR3 DNA: TGTGCCAGCAGCCACAGAGGCGCCTACAATGAGCAGTTCTTC. The encoded protein is CASSHRGAYNEQFF. The J gene is TRBJ2-1, the V gene TRBV6-5; D is unclear. This CDR3 is 14 amino acids long. Germline V gene data show CDR1 as MNHEY and CDR2 as SVGAGI. The V and J ends lost 6 bases and 2 bases respectively, with 11 bases between them.

J is TRBJ2-7 and V is TRBV7-2; TRBD2 matches at 10 bases. The CDR3 length is 13 residues. The V segment lost 1 base and the J segment 10 bases; nucleotides outside the gene matches: 4. The germline V gene encodes CDR1 SGHTA and CDR2 FQGNSA. In nucleotides, the CDR3 is TGTGCCAGCAGCTTAGGGCTAGCGGGAGATCAGTACTTC. Amino acids: CASSLGLAGDQYF. Full variable domain (remainder filled in from reference TRBV7-2 and TRBJ2-7): GAGVSQSPSNKVTEKGKDVELRCDPISGHTALYWYRQSLGQGLEFLIYFQGNSAPDKSGLPSDRFSAERTGGSVSTLTIQRTQQEDSAVYLCASSLGLAGDQYFGPGTRLTVT.

The rearrangement links TRBV19 to TRBJ2-7; 8 bases map to TRBD2. CDR1 is LNHDA, CDR2 SQIVND, per germline (reference sequence). The CDR3 is made up of 13 amino acids. The junction had 9 bases not matched to a gene; V was cut back by 8 bases and J by 6 bases. This chain's CDR3 is CASAAGGGGEQYF. In nucleotides, the CDR3 is TGTGCCAGTGCCGCGGGGGGTGGTGGCGAGCAGTACTTC. The complete variable domain, with remaining parts taken from reference TRBV19 and TRBJ2-7, reads DGGITQSPKYLFRKEGQNVTLSCEQNLNHDAMYWYRQDPGQGLRLIYYSQIVNDFQKGDIAEGYSVSREKKESFPLTVTSAQKNPTAFYLCASAAGGGGEQYFGPGTRLTVT.

This clone came up once. The J gene is TRBJ2-1, the V gene TRBV2; 12 bases are a match to TRBD2. The germline V gene encodes CDR1 SNHLY and CDR2 FYNNEI. This CDR3 has 16 residues. V shed 3 bases, J shed 9 bases, and the junction held 9 bases outside the gene matches. CDR3 DNA sequence: TGTGCCAGCAGTGAGGAGACTAGCGGGAGACTAACTGAGCAGTTCTTC. Protein: CASSEETSGRLTEQFF.

This sequence joins TRBV30 and TRBJ1-5; maybe TRBD1 (6 bases). The CDR3 runs to 14 residues. The V end lost 0 bases, the J end lost 4 bases, and 10 bases lay between the germline ends. Germline V gene sequence: CDR1 GTSNPN, CDR2 SVGIG (reference sequence). The CDR3 here is CAWSVGTRNQPQHF. The CDR3 region has the DNA TGTGCCTGGAGTGTAGGGACACGAAATCAGCCCCAGCATTTT.

The rearrangement links TRBV5-1 to TRBJ1-5, with a possible D match to TRBD1 (5 bases). CDR1 SGHRS and CDR2 YFSETQ come from the germline V gene. Trimming took off 1 base at V and 0 bases at J, with 8 bases between the two ends. This CDR3 contains 15 residues. The CDR3 loop is CASSLQGYSNQPQHF. The CDR3 nucleotides are TGCGCCAGCAGCTTGCAGGGCTATAGCAATCAGCCCCAGCATTTT.

This rearrangement joins TRBV18 to TRBJ2-7; D gene uncertain. V was clipped by 3 bases and J by 2 bases, with 8 bases between them. CDR3 size: 13 residues. Germline CDR1 reads KGHSH; CDR2 reads LQKENI. The CDR3 protein is CASSPTEAYEQYF. CDR3 nucleotide sequence: TGTGCCAGCTCACCCACAGAAGCCTACGAGCAGTACTTC.

The DNA for the CDR3 is TGTGCCAGCAGTGAATTGGTGGGACCTAGCTTCCGCGAGCAGTACTTC. Its translation is CASSELVGPSFREQYF. The chain recombines TRBV2 with TRBJ2-7; the D gene could be TRBD1 or TRBD2 (5 bases each). The germline gives CDR1 SNHLY, CDR2 FYNNEI. The germline V and J ends were trimmed by 2 bases and 6 bases, with 20 bases remaining between them. The CDR3 is made up of 16 amino acids.

The chain employs TRBV30 and TRBJ1-5, with TRBD1 identical over 9 bases. This CDR3 spans 13 amino acids. With 7 bases clipped from V and 2 bases from J, the junction kept 3 bases outside the gene matches. Germline CDR1 and CDR2: GTSNPN and SVGIG (reference sequence). Here the CDR3 reads CASQGAGNQPQHF. CDR3 nucleotides: TGTGCCTCACAGGGGGCCGGCAATCAGCCCCAGCATTTT.

V usage is TRBV4-3 and J usage is TRBJ2-1; unclear D gene. In germline, CDR1 is LGHNA, CDR2 YSLEER. V was shortened by 6 bases and J by 3 bases, with 12 bases between the two germline ends. There are 14 residues in the CDR3. In DNA, the CDR3 is TGCGCCAGCAGTCCGAGCAATAACTACAATGAGCAGTTCTTC. Amino acids: CASSPSNNYNEQFF.

V and J are TRBV4-2 and TRBJ2-1, with D unresolved. This CDR3 spans 15 amino acids. V was pared by 0 bases and J by 1 base, with 7 bases between. Germline lookup yields CDR1 LGHNA and CDR2 YNFKEQ. The CDR3 loop reads CASSQDVGSYNEQFF. CDR3 nucleotide sequence: TGTGCCAGCAGCCAAGATGTGGGGTCCTACAATGAGCAGTTCTTC.

The chain couples TRBV11-2 to TRBJ1-6, with D uncertain. In germline, CDR1 is SGHAT, CDR2 FQNNGV. The CDR3 is made up of 15 amino acids. The V end was cut by 2 bases, the J end by 8 bases, with 13 bases between. The CDR3 loop reads CASSLNSVHDSPLHF. CDR3 nucleotides: TGTGCCAGCAGCTTAAACAGCGTGCATGATTCACCCCTCCACTTT.

The rearrangement links TRBV5-4 to TRBJ2-3; 7 bases agree with TRBD2. This CDR3 comprises 17 residues. Germline V gene lookup returns CDR1 SGHNT and CDR2 YYREEE (reference sequence). Unmatched junction bases numbered 9, after V lost 0 bases and J lost 2 bases. This chain's CDR3 is CASSLGLASGLTDTQYF. CDR3 nucleotide sequence: TGTGCCAGCAGCTTGGGTTTGGCTAGCGGTCTCACAGATACGCAGTATTTT.

This rearrangement joins TRBV5-1 to TRBJ2-3; the D is unclear. Germline V gene data show CDR1 as SGHRS and CDR2 as YFSETQ. Trimming cost V 4 bases and J 2 bases, with 2 bases left between them. The CDR3 has 11 amino acids. The CDR3 here is CASSHTDTQYF. In DNA, the CDR3 is TGCGCCAGCAGCCACACAGATACGCAGTATTTT.

This chain joins TRBV2 and TRBJ2-3, with TRBD2 matching 8 bases. The V and J ends lost 2 bases and 2 bases, in that order; junction bases with no gene match: 6. Germline V lookup: CDR1 SNHLY, CDR2 FYNNEI. CDR3 length equals 16 residues. CDR3 sequence reads: CASSEWSGGPTDTQYF. CDR3 coding DNA: TGTGCCAGCAGTGAATGGAGCGGGGGCCCCACAGATACGCAGTATTTT.

The rearrangement uses TRBV7-6 and TRBJ2-3, with D hard to call. The CDR3 is 16 residues long. Germline CDR1 is SGHVS and CDR2 is FNYEAQ. Trimming left V 3 bases short and J 1 base short, with 14 bases between. CDR3 residues: CASSFEGGLGTDTQYF. The DNA of the CDR3 is TGTGCCAGCAGCTTTGAAGGCGGATTAGGCACAGATACGCAGTATTTT. Full variable domain (remainder filled in from reference TRBV7-6 and TRBJ2-3): GAGVSQSPRYKVTKRGQDVALRCDPISGHVSLYWYRQALGQGPEFLTYFNYEAQQDKSGLPNDRFSAERPEGSISTLTIQRTEQRDSAMYRCASSFEGGLGTDTQYFGPGTRLTVL.

This chain connects TRBV5-6 to TRBJ2-1, with a tentative D call TRBD1 (6 bases). The CDR3 covers 15 residues. Looked up from germline, CDR1 is SGHDT and CDR2 is YYEEEE. The V and J ends lost 3 bases and 6 bases respectively, with 16 bases between them. The CDR3 DNA follows: TGTGCCAGCAGCTCCGGCGGACAGCGGCCCAATGAGCAGTTCTTC. This codes for CASSSGGQRPNEQFF.

This clone was seen just once. CDR3 nucleotides: TGTGCCAGCAGACTCGGACAGGGTGGCACTGAAGCTTTCTTT. This gives the protein CASRLGQGGTEAFF. The chain has TRBV27 and TRBJ1-1; 8 bases are a match to TRBD1. Looked up from germline, CDR1 is MNHEY and CDR2 is SMNVEV (reference sequence). The CDR3 contains 14 residues. The trim removed 6 bases at V and 4 bases at J, leaving 7 bases unmatched.